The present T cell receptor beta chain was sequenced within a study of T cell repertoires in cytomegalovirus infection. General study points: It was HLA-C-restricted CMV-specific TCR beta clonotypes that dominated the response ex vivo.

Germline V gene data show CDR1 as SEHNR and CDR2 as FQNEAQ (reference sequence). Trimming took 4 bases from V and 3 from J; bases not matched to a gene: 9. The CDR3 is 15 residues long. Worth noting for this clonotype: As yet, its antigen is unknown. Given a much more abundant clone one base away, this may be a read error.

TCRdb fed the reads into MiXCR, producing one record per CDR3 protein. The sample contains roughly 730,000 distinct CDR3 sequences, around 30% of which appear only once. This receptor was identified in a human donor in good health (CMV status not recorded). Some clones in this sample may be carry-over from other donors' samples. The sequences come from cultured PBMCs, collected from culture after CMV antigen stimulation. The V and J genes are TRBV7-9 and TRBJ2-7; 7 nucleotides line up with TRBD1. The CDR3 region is CASSSSGTDHYEQYF. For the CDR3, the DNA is TGTGCCAGCAGCTCCTCCGGGACAGACCACTACGAGCAGTACTTC.